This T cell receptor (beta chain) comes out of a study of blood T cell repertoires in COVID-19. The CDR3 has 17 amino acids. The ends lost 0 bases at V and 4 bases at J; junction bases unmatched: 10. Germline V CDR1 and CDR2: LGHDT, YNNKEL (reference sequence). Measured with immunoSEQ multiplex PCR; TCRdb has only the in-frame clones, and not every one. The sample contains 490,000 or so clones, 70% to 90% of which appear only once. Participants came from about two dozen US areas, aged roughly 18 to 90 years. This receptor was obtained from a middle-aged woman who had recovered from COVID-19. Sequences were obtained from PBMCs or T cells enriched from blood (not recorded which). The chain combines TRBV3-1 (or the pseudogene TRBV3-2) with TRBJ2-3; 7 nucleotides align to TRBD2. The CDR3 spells CASSQDIGGSGADTQYF. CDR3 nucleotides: TGTGCCAGCAGCCAAGATATTGGCGGGAGTGGGGCAGATACGCAGTATTTT.